This is a list of T cell receptor beta chains from one sample in a study of blood T cell repertoires in COVID-19. Only in-frame clones appear in the TCRdb table, and some are missing; sequencing was by immunoSEQ multiplex PCR. The sample lists some 150,000 clones; 84% were seen once. The material sequenced was peripheral blood. The receptor source for this set is a man aged 70-80 years with acute or convalescent COVID-19. CDR3s include the opening cysteine and the closing phenylalanine or tryptophan. The D gene is left open where the match is weak. Clone size is not always given. Where it is, it says once, few, many or a class for expanded clones.

J: TRBJ1-5; V: TRBV7-2; size: -; D: TRBD1; DNA: TGTGCCAGCAGCCTAGCCGGACAGGGGGGTCAGCCCCAGCATTTT; CDR3: CASSLAGQGGQPQHF
J: TRBJ1-1; V: TRBV19; size: -; D: TRBD1; DNA: TGTGCCAGTAGTAACGGACAGGGCGGGGACACTGAAGCTTTCTTT; CDR3: CASSNGQGGDTEAFF
J: TRBJ1-4; V: TRBV28; size: -; D: TRBD1; DNA: TGTGCCAGCAGAGAACCGGGACAGGGGAAGGAAAAACTGTTTTTT; CDR3: CASREPGQGKEKLFF
J: TRBJ2-1; V: TRBV3-1/TRBV3-2; size: -; D: TRBD2; DNA: TGTGCCAGCAGCTCTAGCGGGGGCCGATCCTACAATGAGCAGTTCTTC; CDR3: CASSSSGGRSYNEQFF
J: TRBJ1-2; V: TRBV27; size: -; D: TRBD1; DNA: TGTGCCAGCAGTTCCTACAGGGGGCACGATGGCTACACCTTC; CDR3: CASSSYRGHDGYTF
J: TRBJ1-5; V: TRBV12-3/TRBV12-4; size: -; D: -; DNA: TGTGCCAGCAACATCCAGGGTGCCGGGCCCCAGCATTTT; CDR3: CASNIQGAGPQHF
J: TRBJ2-3; V: TRBV24-1; size: -; D: TRBD2; DNA: TGTGCCACCAGTGATTCGGGACTAGCGGGGGGGGGCACAGATACGCAGTATTTT; CDR3: CATSDSGLAGGGTDTQYF
J: TRBJ1-1; V: TRBV6-5; size: -; D: -; DNA: TGTGCCACCGGGCCAGGGTTGAACACTGAAGCTTTCTTT; CDR3: CATGPGLNTEAFF
J: TRBJ1-3; V: TRBV2; size: few; D: -; DNA: TGTGCCAGCAGTGAACCAGGGAACGGAAACACCATATATTTT; CDR3: CASSEPGNGNTIYF
J: TRBJ2-3; V: TRBV27; size: -; D: -; DNA: TGTGCCAGCAGTTTACTGGGTGGGGCTAATACGCAGTATTTT; CDR3: CASSLLGGANTQYF
J: TRBJ1-3; V: TRBV6-5; size: once; D: -; DNA: TGTGCCAGCAGCCTGAGTAACTCTGGAAACACCATATATTTT; CDR3: CASSLSNSGNTIYF
J: TRBJ1-2; V: TRBV5-1; size: -; D: TRBD1; DNA: TGCGCCAGCAGCCCGGGACAGGGGGCCTATGGCTACACCTTC; CDR3: CASSPGQGAYGYTF
J: TRBJ2-1; V: TRBV6-5; size: -; D: TRBD2; DNA: TGTGCCAGCAGTCCGCGGACTAGCGCAAATGAGCAGTTCTTC; CDR3: CASSPRTSANEQFF
J: TRBJ2-5; V: TRBV29-1; size: -; D: TRBD2; DNA: TGCAGCTCAGAAGGACGTGGGACTGGGAGGGGGACCCAGTACTTC; CDR3: CSSEGRGTGRGTQYF
J: TRBJ1-6; V: TRBV6-5; size: -; D: -; DNA: TGTGCCAGGGGGGAGGGGGGCTCACCCCTCCACTTT; CDR3: CARGEGGSPLHF
J: TRBJ2-1; V: TRBV19; size: -; D: -; DNA: TGTGCCAGTAGTAGGGGGGGCCTTAGTAATGAGCAGTTCTTC; CDR3: CASSRGGLSNEQFF
J: TRBJ2-1; V: TRBV27; size: -; D: -; DNA: TGTGCCAGCAGCCGACTAGTCCTCAATGAGCAGTTCTTC; CDR3: CASSRLVLNEQFF
J: TRBJ2-7; V: TRBV5-4; size: -; D: -; DNA: TGTGCCAGCAGCCCGGAGGGCGCCCTCTCCTACGAGCAGTACTTC; CDR3: CASSPEGALSYEQYF
J: TRBJ2-3; V: TRBV4-1; size: -; D: -; DNA: TGCGCCAGCAGCCAACCAGCACAGGGACCCATGGATACGCAGTATTTT; CDR3: CASSQPAQGPMDTQYF
J: TRBJ2-3; V: TRBV3-1/TRBV3-2; size: -; D: -; DNA: TGTGCCAGCAGCCAAGAAGGTCCGACCCGAGGGGGTCCGCAGTATTTT; CDR3: CASSQEGPTRGGPQYF
J: TRBJ2-2; V: TRBV3-1/TRBV3-2; size: -; D: -; DNA: TGTGCCAGCAGCCCTAACTCGAGGGTTCCCGGGGAGCTGTTTTTT; CDR3: CASSPNSRVPGELFF
J: TRBJ2-7; V: TRBV9; size: -; D: -; DNA: TGTGCCAGCAGCGTAGAAGGCAGGCACTACGAGCAGTACTTC; CDR3: CASSVEGRHYEQYF
J: TRBJ1-1; V: TRBV28; size: -; D: TRBD1; DNA: TGTGCCACCGTCACCACAGGGGGGTACACTGAAGCTTTCTTT; CDR3: CATVTTGGYTEAFF
J: TRBJ2-2; V: TRBV5-6; size: -; D: -; DNA: TGTGCCAGCAGTGGACAGCTGAACACCGGGGAGCTGTTTTTT; CDR3: CASSGQLNTGELFF
J: TRBJ2-1; V: TRBV2; size: -; D: -; DNA: TGTGCCAGCAGTGATCCCGGGACTTACAATGAGCAGTTCTTC; CDR3: CASSDPGTYNEQFF
J: TRBJ2-1; V: TRBV19; size: -; D: TRBD1; DNA: TGTGCCAGTAGCACTACAGGGGGCCTAGCTATCTACAATGAGCAGTTCTTC; CDR3: CASSTTGGLAIYNEQFF
J: TRBJ1-5; V: TRBV19; size: -; D: -; DNA: TGTGCCAGTAGTATGGGGAGACTTGGCAATCAGCCCCAGCATTTT; CDR3: CASSMGRLGNQPQHF
J: TRBJ2-3; V: TRBV18; size: -; D: TRBD2; DNA: TGTGCCAGCTCACCCCCCCCGGTGTCCGCGGGGGGCACAGATACGCAGTATTTT; CDR3: CASSPPPVSAGGTDTQYF
J: TRBJ2-7; V: TRBV11-2; size: -; D: TRBD2; DNA: TGTGCCAGCAGCTTAAAGATCCCGACTAGCGGATACCTGCGGCAGTACTTC; CDR3: CASSLKIPTSGYLRQYF
J: TRBJ2-5; V: TRBV7-2; size: -; D: -; DNA: TGTGCCAGCAGCACGCGGCGGGATCGGGAGACCCAGTACTTC; CDR3: CASSTRRDRETQYF
J: TRBJ2-1; V: TRBV7-3; size: -; D: TRBD2; DNA: TGTGCCAGCAGCTTAAATGGCGGGGGTGACGATGAGCAGTTCTTC; CDR3: CASSLNGGGDDEQFF
J: TRBJ2-5; V: TRBV19; size: -; D: TRBD2; DNA: TGTGCCAGTAGTATAGGACTAGCGGGGGGGCAAGAGACCCAGTACTTC; CDR3: CASSIGLAGGQETQYF
J: TRBJ1-3; V: TRBV2; size: -; D: -; DNA: TGTGCCAGCAGGGGGAATTGGGGGCGAATATCTGGAAACACCATATATTTT; CDR3: CASRGNWGRISGNTIYF
J: TRBJ1-6; V: TRBV28; size: few; D: -; DNA: TGTGCCAGCAGTCCCCATACATTGAATTCACCCCTCCACTTT; CDR3: CASSPHTLNSPLHF
J: TRBJ2-7; V: TRBV30; size: -; D: TRBD2; DNA: TGTGCCTGGTCTCCGGGACTAGCGGATTCCTACGAGCAGTACTTC; CDR3: CAWSPGLADSYEQYF
J: TRBJ1-5; V: TRBV12-3/TRBV12-4; size: -; D: TRBD1; DNA: TGTGCCAGCAGTGTGGACAGGTATGGGCCCCAGCATTTT; CDR3: CASSVDRYGPQHF
J: TRBJ2-1; V: TRBV7-3; size: -; D: -; DNA: TGTGCCAGCAGCCCTGGCGGGACAGTCCTCAATGAGCAGTTCTTC; CDR3: CASSPGGTVLNEQFF
J: TRBJ2-1; V: TRBV7-6; size: -; D: -; DNA: TGTGCCAGCAGCTCCCAGTTAGGGACTCTGAATGAGCAGTTCTTC; CDR3: CASSSQLGTLNEQFF
J: TRBJ2-2; V: TRBV6-2/TRBV6-3; size: -; D: -; DNA: TGTGCCAGCAGTTACTGGCACAGAGACACCGGGGAGCTGTTTTTT; CDR3: CASSYWHRDTGELFF
J: TRBJ1-1; V: TRBV7-3; size: -; D: TRBD1; DNA: TGTGCCAGCAGCTTGGGACAGGGTACTGAAGCTTTCTTT; CDR3: CASSLGQGTEAFF
J: TRBJ1-6; V: TRBV27; size: -; D: TRBD1; DNA: TGTGCCAGCAGAGAGGAGGACAGGGGGTATTCACCCCTCCACTTT; CDR3: CASREEDRGYSPLHF
J: TRBJ1-1; V: TRBV5-1; size: -; D: -; DNA: TGCGCCAGCAGCACACAGGGAGCCACTGAAGCTTTCTTT; CDR3: CASSTQGATEAFF
J: TRBJ1-5; V: TRBV28; size: -; D: -; DNA: TGTGCCAGCAGTTTTGGCAGGCATCAGCCCCAGCATTTT; CDR3: CASSFGRHQPQHF
J: TRBJ2-3; V: TRBV19; size: -; D: TRBD1; DNA: TGTGCCAGTAGTCCGGACAGGAGACGCACAGATACGCAGTATTTT; CDR3: CASSPDRRRTDTQYF
J: TRBJ1-1; V: TRBV7-3; size: -; D: -; DNA: TGTGCCAGCAGCTTAAGCGAAAACACTGAAGCTTTCTTT; CDR3: CASSLSENTEAFF
J: TRBJ1-4; V: TRBV24-1; size: -; D: TRBD1; DNA: TGTGCCACCAGTGCCGCGGACCACAGGGGAGGCGAAAAACTGTTTTTT; CDR3: CATSAADHRGGEKLFF
J: TRBJ1-5; V: TRBV6-4; size: -; D: -; DNA: TGTGCCAGCAGTGAACTAAATCAGCCCCAGCATTTT; CDR3: CASSELNQPQHF
J: TRBJ2-1; V: TRBV5-1; size: -; D: TRBD2; DNA: TGCGCCAGCAGCCTGGGACTAGCGAACTCCTACAATGAGCAGTTCTTC; CDR3: CASSLGLANSYNEQFF
J: TRBJ1-1; V: TRBV6-5; size: -; D: -; DNA: TGTGCCAGCAGTTCTCCAGGGGTGAAGACTGAAGCTTTCTTT; CDR3: CASSSPGVKTEAFF
J: TRBJ2-1; V: TRBV19; size: -; D: TRBD2; DNA: TGTGCCAGTAGCAGACTAGCGGGAGGGAGCTCCTACAATGAGCAGTTCTTC; CDR3: CASSRLAGGSSYNEQFF
J: TRBJ2-1; V: TRBV19; size: -; D: TRBD2; DNA: TGTGCCAGTAGTACACCGGGACTAGTCCGCAATGAGCAGTTCTTC; CDR3: CASSTPGLVRNEQFF
J: TRBJ2-2; V: TRBV10-3; size: -; D: -; DNA: TGTGCCATCAGTGAGTCGAGGCTGGACACCGGGGAGCTGTTTTTT; CDR3: CAISESRLDTGELFF
J: TRBJ1-1; V: TRBV19; size: -; D: TRBD1; DNA: TGTGCCAGTAGTTCAAAATCGACAGGGCTCACTGAAGCTTTCTTT; CDR3: CASSSKSTGLTEAFF
J: TRBJ2-6; V: TRBV5-6; size: -; D: TRBD1; DNA: TGTGCCAGCAGCAACAGGGGAGCTGGGGCCAACGTCCTGACTTTC; CDR3: CASSNRGAGANVLTF